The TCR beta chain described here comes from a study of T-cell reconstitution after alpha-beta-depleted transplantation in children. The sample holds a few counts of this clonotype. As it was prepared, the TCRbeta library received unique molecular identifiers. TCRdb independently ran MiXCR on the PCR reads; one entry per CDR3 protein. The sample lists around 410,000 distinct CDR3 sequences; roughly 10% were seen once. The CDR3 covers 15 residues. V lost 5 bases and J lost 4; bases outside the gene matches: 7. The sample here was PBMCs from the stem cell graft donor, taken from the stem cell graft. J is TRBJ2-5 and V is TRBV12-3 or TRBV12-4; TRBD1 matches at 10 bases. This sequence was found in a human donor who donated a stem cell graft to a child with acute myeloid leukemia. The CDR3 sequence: CASSRTGGIIETQYF. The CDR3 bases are TGTGCCAGCAGTCGGACAGGGGGTATCATAGAGACCCAGTACTTC.